This is a list of T cell receptor beta chains from one sample in a study of T cell repertoires in cytomegalovirus infection. TCRdb redid the calling of the reads with MiXCR, one entry per CDR3 protein. The profile covers around 210,000 distinct CDR3 sequences, with approximately 7% appearing a single time and roughly 6.5% taken by the ten largest. Sample: PBMCs. Receptors were obtained from a human donor in good health (CMV status not recorded). Some clones in this sample may be carry-over from other donors' samples. Each CDR3 is given with its conserved first and last residue.

j_call,v_call,cdr3_aa
TRBJ2-1,TRBV6-2/TRBV6-3,CASSYSPDHRKYNEQFF
TRBJ2-5,TRBV20-1,CSATPDGRQQGETQYF
TRBJ1-2,TRBV7-2,CASSLEAGEEGYTF
TRBJ1-4,TRBV6-5,CASSYTPGPGVNEKLFF
TRBJ2-5,TRBV7-2,CASSGQETQYF
TRBJ2-1,TRBV7-2,CASTKNPTQGFNEQFF
TRBJ2-5,TRBV28,CASRPRDRGGETQYF
TRBJ2-5,TRBV7-4,CASSSRDGRQETQYF
TRBJ2-5,TRBV29-1,CSARLAATGTQYF
TRBJ2-1,TRBV20-1,CSARILDGYNEQFF
TRBJ2-5,TRBV7-9,CASSPLAGGLGETQYF
TRBJ1-2,TRBV10-2,CASSVGQLGGYTF
TRBJ1-5,TRBV5-6,CASSFLGPGGSNQPQHF
TRBJ2-5,TRBV7-3,CASGPWTVQETQYF
TRBJ2-5,TRBV20-1,CSAKGGAETQYF
TRBJ2-3,TRBV7-6,CASSPRVTTTQYF
TRBJ1-2,TRBV20-1,CSARATSTGSGYTF
TRBJ1-1,TRBV6-2/TRBV6-3,CASREGPEAFF
TRBJ2-1,TRBV9,CASSVVASGEGEQFF
TRBJ1-2,TRBV28,CATWGHGYTF
TRBJ2-7,TRBV27,CASSLRIIAHEQYF
TRBJ2-7,TRBV28,CASSIGGYEQYF
TRBJ2-7,TRBV5-1,CASSLYLSYQQYF
TRBJ2-3,TRBV6-5,CASSQGQPNTQYF
TRBJ2-2,TRBV28,CASRLGGSNTGELFF
TRBJ2-2,TRBV28,CASSNLAGGSSGELFF
TRBJ1-2,TRBV4-2,CASSQVDKGYGYTF
TRBJ1-1,TRBV6-1,CAILQAGRTEAFF
TRBJ1-1,TRBV20-1,CSARGRRRGKRNTEAFF
TRBJ1-1,TRBV6-2/TRBV6-3,CASRGGQGALNTEAFF
TRBJ2-6,TRBV12-3/TRBV12-4,CASSPDNSGANVLTF
TRBJ1-1,TRBV9,CASSVGGAEAFF
TRBJ2-4,TRBV5-5,CAISRDRHGIQYF
TRBJ2-4,TRBV9,CASSEGTEPDIQYF
TRBJ1-2,TRBV10-3,CAITASGDGLNYGYTF
TRBJ2-3,TRBV12-3/TRBV12-4,CASTPKDAAPSVDTQYF
TRBJ1-3,TRBV5-1,CASSFTGFGNTIYF
TRBJ1-1,TRBV20-1,CSARETASNTEAFF
TRBJ2-2,TRBV20-1,CSARDPQGHTGELFF
TRBJ1-2,TRBV5-6,CASNPGQNYGYTF
TRBJ2-2,TRBV4-3,CASSQDRSGNTGELFF
TRBJ2-5,TRBV2,CASSGEETQYF